This note documents a single TCR beta chain sequence. Its target is not known. The sample belongs to a study of identical twins' blood T cells. Study details: Roughly six alpha and about 6 beta libraries together yielded about 52 million reads.

V lost 5 bases and J lost 7, with 14 bases in between. CDR1 and CDR2 from the germline V gene are SGHAT and FQNNGV. The CDR3 has 14 residues. Study-wide results and caveats: Twin similarity might stem from environmental factors, not only genetics.

TCR cDNA libraries came from RNA via a modified published protocol. One entry per CDR3 protein results from TCRdb running MiXCR on the 5' RACE reads. This sample has a few hundred thousand distinct CDR3 sequences, with more than 25% found just once. Donors were six healthy women in three monozygous twin pairs. Sequencing was done on a sample of PBMCs. The chain carries TRBV11-2 and TRBJ2-2; D is possibly TRBD2 (6 bases). This TCR derives from a woman between 18 and 50 years old in good health. In DNA, the CDR3 is TGTGCCAGCAGCCTGAGCTCGGGGGTCGGGGAGCTGTTTTTT. Residues: CASSLSSGVGELFF.